This record covers a single TCR beta chain. V dropped 5 bases and J dropped 1 base, with 9 bases sitting between them. Germline values: CDR1 MNHEY, CDR2 SVGAGI. This CDR3 region has 15 residues. The sample belongs to a study of control samples from healthy donors and cancer patients. Sequencing used immunoSEQ multiplex PCR; TCRdb keeps in-frame clones, though not all of them. This table has about 95,000 clones, around four fifths appearing once. This chain uses TRBV6-5 with TRBJ2-6, with TRBD2 as a possible D gene (5 bases). The sequenced sample was blood. The clonotype was recovered from a man aged 25 to 40 in good health. DNA for the CDR3: TGTGCCAGCAGTCACAGAGGGTCTGGGGCCAACGTCCTGACTTTC. This encodes CASSHRGSGANVLTF.